These T cell receptor beta chains were read from a single sample in a study of HIV-infected patients and healthy controls. TCRdb reprocessed the 5' RACE reads with MiXCR, giving one entry per CDR3 protein. The sample has 10,000 or so distinct CDR3 sequences, roughly 8% seen once. The specimen sequenced was blood. The source is an adult in good health. CDR3s include the opening cysteine and the closing phenylalanine or tryptophan. Each record gives: clone size, J gene, V gene, CDR3 length, D gene, CDR3 DNA, CDR3 protein. D genes are given only for firm matches. Size is omitted from some rows. Given values are once, few, many or a class for expanded clones.

>medium-sized|TRBJ2-7|TRBV28|13|-
TGTGCCAGCAGTTTAGACCCTTCCTACGAGCAGTACTTC
CASSLDPSYEQYF
>many|TRBJ1-6|TRBV7-6|14|-
TGTGCCAGCAGCTTAGGAGACTATAATTCACCCCTCCACTTT
CASSLGDYNSPLHF
>many|TRBJ2-1|TRBV12-3/TRBV12-4|13|TRBD1
TGTGCCAGCAGCATGAATCCCGACAGGGAACAGTTCTTC
CASSMNPDREQFF
>medium-sized|TRBJ2-5|TRBV7-9|14|-
TGTGCCAGCAGCCCCCGACTAGACCAAGAGACCCAGTACTTC
CASSPRLDQETQYF
>medium-sized|TRBJ2-2|TRBV9|12|-
TGTGCCAGCAGCCCTAACACCGGGGAGCTGTTTTTT
CASSPNTGELFF
>-|TRBJ1-6|TRBV9|14|-
TGTGCCAGCAGCGTCCACGACTATAATTCACCCCTCCACTTT
CASSVHDYNSPLHF
>many|TRBJ2-3|TRBV28|14|TRBD1
TGTGCCAGCAGGCGGACAGGGAGCACAGATACGCAGTATTTT
CASRRTGSTDTQYF
>many|TRBJ2-3|TRBV4-3|13|-
TGCGCCAGCAGCCTAGAACAGGGTCATACGCAGTATTTT
CASSLEQGHTQYF
>medium-sized|TRBJ2-7|TRBV10-2|13|TRBD2
TGCGCCATACGGACTAGCGGTTCCTACGAGCAGTACTTC
CAIRTSGSYEQYF
>medium-sized|TRBJ2-6|TRBV29-1|14|TRBD1
TGCAGCGCCCGGGACAGTCACGGGGCCAACGTCCTGACTTTC
CSARDSHGANVLTF
>-|TRBJ1-1|TRBV19|16|TRBD1
TGTGCCAGTAGTAATACACCAGGGGGGAGCAACACTGAAGCTTTCTTT
CASSNTPGGSNTEAFF
>medium-sized|TRBJ2-6|TRBV12-3/TRBV12-4|17|-
TGTGCCAGCAGAGGGGCCGCAGGGTTCTCTGGGGCCAACGTCCTGACTTTC
CASRGAAGFSGANVLTF
>many|TRBJ2-1|TRBV10-3|16|TRBD1
TGTGCCATCAGTGAGCGGGGACAGGGGGCGAACAATGAGCAGTTCTTC
CAISERGQGANNEQFF
>many|TRBJ2-1|TRBV23-1|21|TRBD2
TGCGCCAGCAGTCAATGTCTCGCGTCTAGCGGGAGGAGGTGCTCCTACAATGAGCAGTTCTTC
CASSQCLASSGRRCSYNEQFF
>many|TRBJ2-2|TRBV7-2|13|-
TGTGCCAGCAGCTTAGATCAAACCGGGGAGCTGTTTTTT
CASSLDQTGELFF
>many|TRBJ2-5|TRBV19|14|TRBD2
TGTGCCAGTAGTACACTAGCGGGAGGAGAGACCCAGTACTTC
CASSTLAGGETQYF
>medium-sized|TRBJ2-3|TRBV14|17|TRBD2
TGTGCCAGCAGCCAAGCGAGCGGGGGGTATAGCACAGATACGCAGTATTTT
CASSQASGGYSTDTQYF
>few|TRBJ2-3|TRBV12-3/TRBV12-4|16|-
TGTGCCAGCCGCCCCGGCTGGGCCTGGAGCACAGATACGCAGTATTTT
CASRPGWAWSTDTQYF
>medium-sized|TRBJ2-4|TRBV4-1|15|-
TGCGCCAGCAGCCAAGTAAGATTAGCCAAAAACATTCAGTACTTC
CASSQVRLAKNIQYF
>many|TRBJ1-1|TRBV7-9|16|-
TGTGCCAGCAGCTTAGGAGAAACTACAGTGAACACTGAAGCTTTCTTT
CASSLGETTVNTEAFF
>medium-sized|TRBJ2-7|TRBV12-3/TRBV12-4|14|TRBD2
TGTGCCAGCAGAACTAGCGGGGGGGCCTTCGAGCAGTACTTC
CASRTSGGAFEQYF
>-|TRBJ2-5|TRBV20-1|16|TRBD2
TGCAGTGCCGAAACCGGGACTAGTGCCCCCGGGGAGACCCAGTACTTC
CSAETGTSAPGETQYF
>many|TRBJ2-7|TRBV7-2|15|-
TGTGCCAGCAGCTTAGGATCCTTACCTGTCCAGGAGCAGTACTTC
CASSLGSLPVQEQYF
>-|TRBJ2-5|TRBV5-4|13|-
TGTGCCAGCAGCTTGTCGTTGGCGGGGACCCAGTACTTC
CASSLSLAGTQYF
>medium-sized|TRBJ2-3|TRBV20-1|15|-
TGCAGTGCTAGAGAGGACATGAGCGAAAGAGATACGCAGTATTTT
CSAREDMSERDTQYF
>medium-sized|TRBJ2-7|TRBV18|15|-
TGTGCCAGCTCACCAGACAACCCCCAAAGCTACGAGCAGTACTTC
CASSPDNPQSYEQYF
>many|TRBJ2-7|TRBV25-1|12|-
TGTGCCAGCATGGCGGGGATCTACGAGCAGTACTTC
CASMAGIYEQYF
>-|TRBJ2-3|TRBV9|16|-
TGTGCCAGCAGCGTAGGTGGAGGAGGCCCCACAGATACGCAGTATTTT
CASSVGGGGPTDTQYF